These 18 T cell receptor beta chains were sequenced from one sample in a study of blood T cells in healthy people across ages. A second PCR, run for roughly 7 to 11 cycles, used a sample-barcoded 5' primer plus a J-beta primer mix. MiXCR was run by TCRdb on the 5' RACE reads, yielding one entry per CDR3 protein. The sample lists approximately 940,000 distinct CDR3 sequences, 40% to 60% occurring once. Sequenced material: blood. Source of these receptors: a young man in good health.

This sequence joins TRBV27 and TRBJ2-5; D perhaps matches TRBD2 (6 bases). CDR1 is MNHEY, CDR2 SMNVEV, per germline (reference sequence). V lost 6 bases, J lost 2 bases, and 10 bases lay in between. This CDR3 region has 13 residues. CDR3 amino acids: CASSAGRQETQYF. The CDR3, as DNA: TGTGCCAGCAGCGCAGGGAGGCAAGAGACCCAGTACTTC.

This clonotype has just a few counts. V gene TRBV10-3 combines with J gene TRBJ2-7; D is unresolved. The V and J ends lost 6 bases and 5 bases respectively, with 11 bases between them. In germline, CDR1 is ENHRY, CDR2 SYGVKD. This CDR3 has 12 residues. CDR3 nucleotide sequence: TGTGCCATCAGCGAGACTGTGAACGAGCAGTACTTC. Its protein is CAISETVNEQYF.

The CDR3 DNA follows: TGTGCCAGCAGCTTAGCCCGCGGGCGTCTTCTGTTCTTC. Protein product: CASSLARGRLLFF. This chain links TRBV7-2 with TRBJ2-1, with D perhaps TRBD2 (5 bases). The V end was cut by 0 bases, the J end by 15 bases, with 15 bases between. Germline values: CDR1 SGHTA, CDR2 FQGNSA. This CDR3 region has 13 residues.

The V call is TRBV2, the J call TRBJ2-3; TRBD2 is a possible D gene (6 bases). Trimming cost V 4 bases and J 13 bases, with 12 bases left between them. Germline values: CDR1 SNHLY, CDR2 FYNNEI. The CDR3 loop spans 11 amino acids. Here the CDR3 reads CASSVSGRKYF. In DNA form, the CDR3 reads TGTGCCAGCAGTGTTAGCGGCCGGAAGTATTTT.

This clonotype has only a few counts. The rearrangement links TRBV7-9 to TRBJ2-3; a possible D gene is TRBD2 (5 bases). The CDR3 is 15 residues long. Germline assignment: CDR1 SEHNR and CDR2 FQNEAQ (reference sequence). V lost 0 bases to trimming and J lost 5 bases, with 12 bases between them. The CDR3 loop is CASSLAEAHLDTQYF. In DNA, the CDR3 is TGTGCCAGCAGCTTAGCGGAGGCTCACTTAGATACGCAGTATTTT.

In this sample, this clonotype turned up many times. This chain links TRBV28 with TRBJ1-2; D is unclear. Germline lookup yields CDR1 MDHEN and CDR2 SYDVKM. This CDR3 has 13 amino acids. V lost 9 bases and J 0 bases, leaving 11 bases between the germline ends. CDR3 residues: CASLRPPNYGYTF. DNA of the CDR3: TGTGCCAGTCTCAGGCCCCCTAACTATGGCTACACCTTC.

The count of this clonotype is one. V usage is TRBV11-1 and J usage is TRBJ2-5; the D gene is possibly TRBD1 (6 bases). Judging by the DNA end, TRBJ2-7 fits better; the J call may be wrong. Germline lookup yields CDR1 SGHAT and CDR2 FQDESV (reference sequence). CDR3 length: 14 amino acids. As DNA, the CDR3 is TGTGCCAGCAGCTGGGACATGGGCCTCTACGAGCAGTACTTC. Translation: CASSWDMGLYEQYF.

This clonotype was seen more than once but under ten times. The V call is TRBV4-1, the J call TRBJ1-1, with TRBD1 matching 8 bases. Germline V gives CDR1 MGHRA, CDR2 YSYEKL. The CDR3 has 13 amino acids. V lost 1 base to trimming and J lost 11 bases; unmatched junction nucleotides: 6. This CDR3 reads CASSQGQGMWAFF. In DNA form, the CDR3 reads TGCGCCAGCAGCCAAGGACAGGGGATGTGGGCTTTCTTT.

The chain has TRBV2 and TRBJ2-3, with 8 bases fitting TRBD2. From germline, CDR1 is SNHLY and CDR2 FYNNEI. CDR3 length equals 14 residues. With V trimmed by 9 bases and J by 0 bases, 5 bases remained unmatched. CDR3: CASAGGLSTDTQYF. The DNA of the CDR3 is TGTGCCAGTGCGGGGGGTCTAAGCACAGATACGCAGTATTTT.

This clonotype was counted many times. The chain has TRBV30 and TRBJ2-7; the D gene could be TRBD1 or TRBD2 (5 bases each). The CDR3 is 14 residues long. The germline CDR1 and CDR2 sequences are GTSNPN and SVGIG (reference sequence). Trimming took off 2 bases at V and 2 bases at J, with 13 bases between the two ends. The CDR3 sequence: CAWSHGTGTYEQYF. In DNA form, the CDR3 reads TGTGCCTGGAGTCACGGGACGGGAACCTACGAGCAGTACTTC.

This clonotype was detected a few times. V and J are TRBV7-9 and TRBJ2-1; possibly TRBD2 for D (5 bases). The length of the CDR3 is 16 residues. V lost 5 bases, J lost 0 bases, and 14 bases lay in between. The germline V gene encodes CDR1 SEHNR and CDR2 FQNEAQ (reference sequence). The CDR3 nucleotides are TGTGCCAGCAGCACACCGGGTGGGAGCTCCTACAATGAGCAGTTCTTC. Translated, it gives CASSTPGGSSYNEQFF.

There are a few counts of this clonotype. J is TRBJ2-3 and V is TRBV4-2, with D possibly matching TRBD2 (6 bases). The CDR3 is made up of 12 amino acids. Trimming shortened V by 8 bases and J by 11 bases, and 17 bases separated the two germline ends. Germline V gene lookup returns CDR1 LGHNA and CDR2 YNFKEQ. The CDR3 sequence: CASSPGTGGQYF. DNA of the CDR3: TGTGCCAGCTCCCCCGGGACTGGCGGGCAGTATTTT.

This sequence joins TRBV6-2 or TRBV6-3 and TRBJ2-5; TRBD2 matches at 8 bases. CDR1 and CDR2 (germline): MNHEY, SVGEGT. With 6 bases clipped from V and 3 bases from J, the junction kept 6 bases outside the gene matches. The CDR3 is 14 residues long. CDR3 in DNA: TGTGCCAGCAGCCTCAGGCGGGGGGAAGAGACCCAGTACTTC. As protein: CASSLRRGEETQYF.

CDR3 residues: CAWLPMGSGTEAFF. The CDR3 coding sequence is TGTGCCTGGCTCCCAATGGGTTCGGGCACTGAAGCTTTCTTT. The rearrangement links TRBV30 to TRBJ1-1; D unresolved. Trimming took 5 bases from V and 4 from J, leaving 17 bases between them. Per the germline V gene, CDR1 is GTSNPN and CDR2 is SVGIG (reference sequence). This CDR3 region has 14 residues.

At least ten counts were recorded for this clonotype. The CDR3 region is CASSTKGGGVNYGYTF. The DNA for the CDR3 is TGTGCCAGCAGCACAAAGGGAGGGGGCGTTAACTATGGCTACACCTTC. This rearrangement joins TRBV7-2 to TRBJ1-2, with 7 bases that match TRBD1. The V segment lost 5 bases and the J segment 1 base; nucleotides outside the gene matches: 10. The CDR3 is 16 residues long. Germline CDR1 is SGHTA and CDR2 is FQGNSA.

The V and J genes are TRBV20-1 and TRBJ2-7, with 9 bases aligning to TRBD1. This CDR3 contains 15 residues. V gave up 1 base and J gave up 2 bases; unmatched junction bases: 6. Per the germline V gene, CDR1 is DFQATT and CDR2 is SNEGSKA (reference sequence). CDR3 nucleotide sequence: TGCAGTGCTAGAGCAGGACAGGGGTCTCCCTACGAGCAGTACTTC. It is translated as CSARAGQGSPYEQYF.

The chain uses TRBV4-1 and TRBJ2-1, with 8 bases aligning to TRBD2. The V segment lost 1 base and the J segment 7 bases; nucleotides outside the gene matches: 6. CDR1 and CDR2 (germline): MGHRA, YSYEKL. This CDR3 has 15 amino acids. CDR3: CASSQGRGDGNEQFF. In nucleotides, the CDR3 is TGCGCCAGCAGCCAAGGGCGGGGGGACGGAAATGAGCAGTTCTTC.

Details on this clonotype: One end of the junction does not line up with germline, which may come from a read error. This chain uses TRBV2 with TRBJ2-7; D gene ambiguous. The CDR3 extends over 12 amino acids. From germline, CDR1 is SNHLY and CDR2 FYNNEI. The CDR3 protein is CGSSETSYEQYF. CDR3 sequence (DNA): TGTGGCAGCAGTGAAACGTCCTACGAGCAGTACTTC.